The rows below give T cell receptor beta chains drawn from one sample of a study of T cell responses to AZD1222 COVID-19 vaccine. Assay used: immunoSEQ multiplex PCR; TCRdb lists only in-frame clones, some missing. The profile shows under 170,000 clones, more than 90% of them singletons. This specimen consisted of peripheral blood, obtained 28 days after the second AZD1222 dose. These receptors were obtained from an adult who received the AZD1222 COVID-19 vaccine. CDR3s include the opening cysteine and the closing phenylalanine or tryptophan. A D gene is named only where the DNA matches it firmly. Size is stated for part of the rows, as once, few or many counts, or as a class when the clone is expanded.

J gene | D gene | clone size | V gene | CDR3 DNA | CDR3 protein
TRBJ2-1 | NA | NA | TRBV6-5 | TGTGCCAGCAGACCCTCCCAGACTCGTGCCCGCCTATGGTTCTTC | CASRPSQTRARLWFF
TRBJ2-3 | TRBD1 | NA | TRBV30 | TGTGCCTGGAGCCAAGGACAGGCCGAGGCAGATACGCAGTATTTT | CAWSQGQAEADTQYF
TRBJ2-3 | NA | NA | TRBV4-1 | TGCGCCAGCAAAAAGGGGTACGGCAGGGGGAGGATGACAGATACGCAGTATTTT | CASKKGYGRGRMTDTQYF
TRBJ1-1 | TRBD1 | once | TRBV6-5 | TGTGCCAGCACCAGACAGGGTAGTGGGACTGAAGCTTTCTTT | CASTRQGSGTEAFF
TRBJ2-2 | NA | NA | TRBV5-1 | TGCGCCAGCAGCTTGGGACTTGATACCGGGGAGCTGTTTTTT | CASSLGLDTGELFF
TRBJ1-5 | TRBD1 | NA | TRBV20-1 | TGCAGTGCTAGTTCCTCAGGGGGCGTGGGCAATCAGCCCCAGCATTTT | CSASSSGGVGNQPQHF
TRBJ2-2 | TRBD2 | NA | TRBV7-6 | TGTGCCAGCAGCTCAGCGGGAGTCTCTTCCGGGGAGCTGTTTTTT | CASSSAGVSSGELFF
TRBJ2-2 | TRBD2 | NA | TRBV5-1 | TGCGCCAGCAGCTTGGTCAGCGGGAGGTGGACCGGGGAGCTGTTTTTT | CASSLVSGRWTGELFF
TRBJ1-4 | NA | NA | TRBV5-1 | TGCGCCAGCAGCTTGGTAAGGGGACGCATTAATGAAAAACTGTTTTTT | CASSLVRGRINEKLFF
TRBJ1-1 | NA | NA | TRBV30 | TGTGCCTGGAGTGTACACAGAGGGGGATCCAACACTGAAGCTTTCTTT | CAWSVHRGGSNTEAFF
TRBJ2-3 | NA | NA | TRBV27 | TGTGCCAGCAGTTTAGACAGCCTTTGGCAGAAGTATTTT | CASSLDSLWQKYF
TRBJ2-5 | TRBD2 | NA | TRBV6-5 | TGTGCCAGCAGTTCGGCGGGGGGGAGGGAGACCCAGTACTTC | CASSSAGGRETQYF